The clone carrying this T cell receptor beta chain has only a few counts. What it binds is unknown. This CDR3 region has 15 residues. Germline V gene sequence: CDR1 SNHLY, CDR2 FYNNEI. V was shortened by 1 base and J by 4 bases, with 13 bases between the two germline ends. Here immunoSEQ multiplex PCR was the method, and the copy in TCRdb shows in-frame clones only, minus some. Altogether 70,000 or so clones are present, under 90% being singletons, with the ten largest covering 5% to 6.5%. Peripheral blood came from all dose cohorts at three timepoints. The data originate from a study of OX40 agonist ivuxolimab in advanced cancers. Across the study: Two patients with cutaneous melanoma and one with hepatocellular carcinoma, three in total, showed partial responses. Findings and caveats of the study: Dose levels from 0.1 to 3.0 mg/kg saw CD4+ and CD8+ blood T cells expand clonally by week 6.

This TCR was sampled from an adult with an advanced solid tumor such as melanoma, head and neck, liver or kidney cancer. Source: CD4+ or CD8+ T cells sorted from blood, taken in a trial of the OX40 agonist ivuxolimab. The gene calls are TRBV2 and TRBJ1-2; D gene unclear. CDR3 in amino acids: CASSEVAGRLYGYTF. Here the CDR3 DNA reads TGTGCCAGCAGTGAAGTCGCTGGACGGCTCTATGGCTACACCTTC.